This T cell receptor (beta chain) was sequenced in a study of T-cell memory formation after mild COVID-19. Study at large: The two donors had largely donor-specific TCR clusters. Study observations and caveats: The SARS-CoV-2 specificity of second-wave clones reaching peak at day 37 remained unverified. Researchers found some responding clones in pre-infection memory, a sign that cross-reactive memory joined.

Trimming at V came to 6 bases and at J to 4 bases, leaving 3 bases not matched to a gene. The CDR3 contains 13 residues. Germline V gene lookup returns CDR1 DFQATT and CDR2 SNEGSKA (reference sequence). This clonotype was seen more than once but under ten times. The antigen remains undetermined. Constant-segment-primed 5'RACE gave TCR alpha and TCR beta cDNA libraries with sample barcodes and UMIs. TCRdb processed the 5' RACE reads anew with MiXCR; each CDR3 protein has one entry. The profile covers 250,000 to 300,000 distinct CDR3 sequences, with approximately 18% appearing a single time and 23% taken by the ten largest.

This TCR was recovered from a man aged 18 to 30 who had mild COVID-19 (a few samples of this study predate the infection). Cell type and time point are not known. Sequenced sample: PBMCs or a T cell subset sorted from them (not recorded which). V usage is TRBV20-1 and J usage is TRBJ2-5, with TRBD2 matching 12 bases. This CDR3 is CSAMGLAGETQYF. CDR3 sequence (DNA): TGCAGTGCAATGGGACTAGCGGGAGAGACCCAGTACTTC.